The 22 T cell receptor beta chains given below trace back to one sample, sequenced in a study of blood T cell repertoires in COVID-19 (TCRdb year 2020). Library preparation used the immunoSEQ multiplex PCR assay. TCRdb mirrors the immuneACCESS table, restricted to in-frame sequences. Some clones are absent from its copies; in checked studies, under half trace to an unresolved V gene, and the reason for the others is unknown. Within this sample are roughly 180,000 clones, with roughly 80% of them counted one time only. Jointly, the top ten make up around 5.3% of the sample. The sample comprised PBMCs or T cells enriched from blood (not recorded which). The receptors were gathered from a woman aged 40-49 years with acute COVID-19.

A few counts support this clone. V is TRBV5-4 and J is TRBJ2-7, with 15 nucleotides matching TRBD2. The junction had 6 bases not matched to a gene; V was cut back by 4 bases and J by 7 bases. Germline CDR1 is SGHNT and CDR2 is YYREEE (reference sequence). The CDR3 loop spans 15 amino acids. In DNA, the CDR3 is TGTGCCAGCAGCCGAAAGGGACTAGCGGGAGGTGAGCAGTACGTC. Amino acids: CASSRKGLAGGEQYV.

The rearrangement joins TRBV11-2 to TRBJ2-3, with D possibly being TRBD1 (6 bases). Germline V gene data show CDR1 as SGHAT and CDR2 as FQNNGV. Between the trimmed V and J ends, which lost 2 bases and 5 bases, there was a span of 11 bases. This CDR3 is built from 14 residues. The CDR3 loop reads CASSLQGSLDTQYF. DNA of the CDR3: TGTGCCAGCAGCTTACAGGGGTCACTAGATACGCAGTATTTT.

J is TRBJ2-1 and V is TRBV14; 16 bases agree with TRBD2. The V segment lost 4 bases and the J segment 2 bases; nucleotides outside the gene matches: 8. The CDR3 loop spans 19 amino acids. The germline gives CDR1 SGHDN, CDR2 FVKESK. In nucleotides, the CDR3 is TGTGCCAGCAGCCCAATGACGGGACTAGCGGGAGGGCCCTACAATGAGCAGTTCTTC. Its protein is CASSPMTGLAGGPYNEQFF.

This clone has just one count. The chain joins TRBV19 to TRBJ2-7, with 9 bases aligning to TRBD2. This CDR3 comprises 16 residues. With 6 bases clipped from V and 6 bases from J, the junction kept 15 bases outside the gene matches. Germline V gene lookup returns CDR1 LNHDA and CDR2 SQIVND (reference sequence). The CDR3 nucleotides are TGTGCCAGTAGACGAGATTTTTTGGGACTAGCTGGCGAGCAGTACTTC. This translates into CASRRDFLGLAGEQYF.

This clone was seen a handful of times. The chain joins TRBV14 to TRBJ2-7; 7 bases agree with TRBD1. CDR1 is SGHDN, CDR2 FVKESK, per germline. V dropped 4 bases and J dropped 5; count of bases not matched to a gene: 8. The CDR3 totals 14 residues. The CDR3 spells CASSPPTGYHEQYF. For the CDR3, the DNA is TGTGCCAGCAGCCCACCGACAGGGTACCACGAGCAGTACTTC.

The CDR3 sequence: CASSEDAFRVETGELFF. The CDR3 DNA is TGTGCCAGCAGTGAAGATGCCTTCCGAGTGGAGACCGGGGAGCTGTTTTTT. The chain has TRBV2 and TRBJ2-2, with D unresolved. This CDR3 has 17 residues. Germline V gene sequence: CDR1 SNHLY, CDR2 FYNNEI. Between the trimmed V and J ends, which lost 1 base and 5 bases, there was a span of 17 bases.

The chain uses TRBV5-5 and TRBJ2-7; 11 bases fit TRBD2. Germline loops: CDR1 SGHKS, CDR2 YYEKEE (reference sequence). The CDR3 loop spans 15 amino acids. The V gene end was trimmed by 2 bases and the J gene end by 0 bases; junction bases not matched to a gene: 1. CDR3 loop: CASSLLAGASYEQYV. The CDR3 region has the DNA TGTGCCAGCAGCTTACTAGCGGGAGCCTCCTACGAGCAGTACGTC.

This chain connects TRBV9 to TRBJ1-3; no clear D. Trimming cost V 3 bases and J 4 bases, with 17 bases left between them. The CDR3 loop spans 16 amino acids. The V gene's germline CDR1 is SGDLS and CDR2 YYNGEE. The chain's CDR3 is CASSARLEASGNTIYF. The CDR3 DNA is TGTGCCAGCAGCGCTCGCCTCGAAGCCTCCGGAAACACCATATATTTT.

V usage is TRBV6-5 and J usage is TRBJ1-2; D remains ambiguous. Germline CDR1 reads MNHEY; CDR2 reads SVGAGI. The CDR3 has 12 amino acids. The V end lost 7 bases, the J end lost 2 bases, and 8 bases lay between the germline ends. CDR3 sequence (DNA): TGTGCCAGCATGGTCAGAAACTATGGCTACACCTTC. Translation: CASMVRNYGYTF.

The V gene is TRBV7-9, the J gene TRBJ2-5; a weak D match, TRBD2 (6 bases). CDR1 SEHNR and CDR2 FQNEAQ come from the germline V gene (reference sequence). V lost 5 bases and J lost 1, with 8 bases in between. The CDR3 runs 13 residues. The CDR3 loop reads CASSRLVQETQYF. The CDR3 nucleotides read TGTGCCAGCAGCCGACTAGTCCAAGAGACCCAGTACTTC.

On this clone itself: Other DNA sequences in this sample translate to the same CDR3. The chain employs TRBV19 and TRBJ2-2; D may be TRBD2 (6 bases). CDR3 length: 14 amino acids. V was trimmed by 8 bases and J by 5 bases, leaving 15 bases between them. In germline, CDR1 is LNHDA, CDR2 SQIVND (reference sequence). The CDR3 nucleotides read TGTGCCAGTTCGGAAGCGGGCGCTACCGGGGAGCTGTTTTTT. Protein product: CASSEAGATGELFF.

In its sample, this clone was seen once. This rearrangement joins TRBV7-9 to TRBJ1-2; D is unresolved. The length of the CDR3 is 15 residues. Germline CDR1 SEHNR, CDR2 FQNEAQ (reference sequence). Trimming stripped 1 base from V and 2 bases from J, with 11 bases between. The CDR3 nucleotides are TGTGCCAGCAGCTTAGACACCCCGGGAAACTATGGCTACACCTTC. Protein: CASSLDTPGNYGYTF. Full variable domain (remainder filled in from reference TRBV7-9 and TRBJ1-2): DTGVSQNPRHKITKRGQNVTFRCDPISEHNRLYWYRQTLGQGPEFLTYFQNEAQLEKSRLLSDRFSAERPKGSFSTLEIQRTEQGDSAMYLCASSLDTPGNYGYTFGSGTRLTVV.

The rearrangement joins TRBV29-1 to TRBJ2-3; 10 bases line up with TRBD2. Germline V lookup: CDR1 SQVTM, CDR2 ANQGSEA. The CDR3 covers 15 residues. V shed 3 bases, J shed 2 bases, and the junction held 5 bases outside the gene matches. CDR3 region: CSVDPSGRYTDTQYF. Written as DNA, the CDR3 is TGCAGCGTTGATCCTAGCGGGAGATACACAGATACGCAGTATTTT.

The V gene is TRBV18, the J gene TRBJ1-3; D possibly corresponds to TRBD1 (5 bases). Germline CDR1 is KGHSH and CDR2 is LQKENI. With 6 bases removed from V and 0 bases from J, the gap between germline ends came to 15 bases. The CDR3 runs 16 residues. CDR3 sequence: CASSPVGDPSGNTIYF. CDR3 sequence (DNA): TGTGCCAGCTCCCCCGTAGGGGATCCCTCTGGAAACACCATATATTTT.

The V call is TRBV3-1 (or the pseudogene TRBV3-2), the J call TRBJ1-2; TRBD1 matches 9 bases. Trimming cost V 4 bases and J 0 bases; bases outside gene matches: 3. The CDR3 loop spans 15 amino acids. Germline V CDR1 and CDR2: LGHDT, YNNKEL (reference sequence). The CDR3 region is CASSLQGATNYGYTF. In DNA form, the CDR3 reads TGTGCCAGCAGCCTACAGGGGGCAACTAACTATGGCTACACCTTC.

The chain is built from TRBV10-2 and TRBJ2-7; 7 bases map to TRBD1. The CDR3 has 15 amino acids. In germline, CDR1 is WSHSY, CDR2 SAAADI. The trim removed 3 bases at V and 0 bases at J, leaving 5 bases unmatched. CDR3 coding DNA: TGCGCCAGCAGTGATCCCAGGGGGAGCTCCTACGAGCAGTACTTC. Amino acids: CASSDPRGSSYEQYF.

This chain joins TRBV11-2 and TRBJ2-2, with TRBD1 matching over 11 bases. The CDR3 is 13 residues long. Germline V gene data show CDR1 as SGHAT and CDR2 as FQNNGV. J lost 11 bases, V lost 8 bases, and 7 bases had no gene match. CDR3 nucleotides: TGTGCCAGCGGACGGGACAGGGGGACTGAGCTGTTTTTT. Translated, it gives CASGRDRGTELFF.

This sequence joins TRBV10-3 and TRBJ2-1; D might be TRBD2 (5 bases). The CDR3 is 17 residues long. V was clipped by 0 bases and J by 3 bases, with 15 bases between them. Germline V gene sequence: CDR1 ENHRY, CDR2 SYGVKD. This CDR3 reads CAISESTSGPIYNEQFF. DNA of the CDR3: TGTGCCATCAGTGAGTCTACGAGCGGACCCATCTACAATGAGCAGTTCTTC.

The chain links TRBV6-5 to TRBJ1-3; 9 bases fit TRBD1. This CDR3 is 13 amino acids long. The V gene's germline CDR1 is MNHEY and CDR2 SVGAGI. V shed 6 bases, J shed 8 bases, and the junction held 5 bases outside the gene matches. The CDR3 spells CASSWTGEDTIYF. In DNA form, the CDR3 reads TGTGCCAGCAGCTGGACAGGGGAGGACACCATATATTTT.

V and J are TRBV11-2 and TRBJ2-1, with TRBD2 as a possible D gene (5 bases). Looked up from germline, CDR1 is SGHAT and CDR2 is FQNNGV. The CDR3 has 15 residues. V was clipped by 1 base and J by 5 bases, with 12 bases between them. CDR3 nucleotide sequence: TGTGCCAGCAGCTTAGCGGGGAATTTCCACAATGAGCAGTTCTTC. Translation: CASSLAGNFHNEQFF. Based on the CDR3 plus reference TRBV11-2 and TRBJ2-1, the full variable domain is EAGVAQSPRYKIIEKRQSVAFWCNPISGHATLYWYQQILGQGPKLLIQFQNNGVVDDSQLPKDRFSAERLKGVDSTLKIQPAKLEDSAVYLCASSLAGNFHNEQFFGPGTRLTVL.

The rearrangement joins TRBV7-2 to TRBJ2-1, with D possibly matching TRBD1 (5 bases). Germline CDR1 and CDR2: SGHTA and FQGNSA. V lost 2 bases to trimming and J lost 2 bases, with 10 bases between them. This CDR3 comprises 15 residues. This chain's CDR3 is CASSLSAGPYNEQFF. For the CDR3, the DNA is TGTGCCAGCAGCTTATCGGCAGGGCCCTACAATGAGCAGTTCTTC.

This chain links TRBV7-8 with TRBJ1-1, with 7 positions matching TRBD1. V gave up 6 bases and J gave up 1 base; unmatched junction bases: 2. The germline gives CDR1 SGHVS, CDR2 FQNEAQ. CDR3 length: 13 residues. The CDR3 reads CASRRTGNTEAFF. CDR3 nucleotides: TGTGCCAGCAGGCGGACAGGGAACACTGAAGCTTTCTTT.